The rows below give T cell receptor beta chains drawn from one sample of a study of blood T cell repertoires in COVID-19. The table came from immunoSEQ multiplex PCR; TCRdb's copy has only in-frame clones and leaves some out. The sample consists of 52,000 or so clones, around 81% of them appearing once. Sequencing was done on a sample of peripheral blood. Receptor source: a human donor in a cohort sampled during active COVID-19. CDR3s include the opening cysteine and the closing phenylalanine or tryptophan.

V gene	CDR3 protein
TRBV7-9	CASSSIGGSNYGYTF
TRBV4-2	CASSQAGGSGNTIYF
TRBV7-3	CASSPTTGGSGGNTIYF
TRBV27	CASSPQGADEKLFF
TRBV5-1	CASSLVLTGNTEAFF
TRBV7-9	CASSLTGADEKLFF
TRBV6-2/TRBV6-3	CASSYGGTSNEQYF
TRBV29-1	CSSSGQGNYGYTF
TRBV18	CASSPTGDTSPLHF
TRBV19	CASRALPGNTEAFF
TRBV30	CAWSFQDNYSPLHF
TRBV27	CASSLSFTGGNNQPQHF
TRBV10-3	CAIRGQWTEAFF
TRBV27	CASSSRESIYEQYF
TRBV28	CASRPVYGYTF
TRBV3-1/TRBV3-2	CASSQVGSNTEAFF
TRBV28	CASSSPAGSGGYTF